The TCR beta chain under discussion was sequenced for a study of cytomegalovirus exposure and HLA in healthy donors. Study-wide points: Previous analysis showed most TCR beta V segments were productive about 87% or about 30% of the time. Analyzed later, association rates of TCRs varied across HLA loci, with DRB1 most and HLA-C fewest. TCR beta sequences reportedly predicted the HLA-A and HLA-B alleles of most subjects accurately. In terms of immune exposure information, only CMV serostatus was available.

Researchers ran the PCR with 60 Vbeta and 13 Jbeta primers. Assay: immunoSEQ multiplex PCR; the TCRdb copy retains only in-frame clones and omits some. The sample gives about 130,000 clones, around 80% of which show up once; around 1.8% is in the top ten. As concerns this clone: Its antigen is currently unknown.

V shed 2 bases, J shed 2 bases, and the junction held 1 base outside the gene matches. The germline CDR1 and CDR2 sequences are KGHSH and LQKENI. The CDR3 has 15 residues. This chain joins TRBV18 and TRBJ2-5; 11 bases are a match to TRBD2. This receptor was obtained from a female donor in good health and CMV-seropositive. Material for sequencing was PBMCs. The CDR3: CASSPASGGQETQYF. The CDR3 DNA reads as TGTGCCAGCTCACCAGCTAGCGGGGGGCAAGAGACCCAGTACTTC.